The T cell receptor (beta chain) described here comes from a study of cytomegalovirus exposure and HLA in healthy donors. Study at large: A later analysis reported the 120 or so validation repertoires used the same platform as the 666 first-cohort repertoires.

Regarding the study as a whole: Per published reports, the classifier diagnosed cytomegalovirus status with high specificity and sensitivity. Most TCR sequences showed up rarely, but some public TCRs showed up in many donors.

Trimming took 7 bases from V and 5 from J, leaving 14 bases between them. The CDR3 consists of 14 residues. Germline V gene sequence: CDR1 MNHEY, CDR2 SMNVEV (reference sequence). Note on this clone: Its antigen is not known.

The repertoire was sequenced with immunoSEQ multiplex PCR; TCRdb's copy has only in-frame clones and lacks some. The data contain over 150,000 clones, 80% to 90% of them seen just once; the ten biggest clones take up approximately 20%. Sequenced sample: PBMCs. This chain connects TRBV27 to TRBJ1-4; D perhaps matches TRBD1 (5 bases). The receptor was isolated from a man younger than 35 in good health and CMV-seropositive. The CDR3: CASTFHGANEKLFF. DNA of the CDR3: TGTGCCAGCACCTTTCATGGGGCCAATGAAAAACTGTTTTTT.